These 27 T cell receptor beta chains originate from one sample sequenced in a study of CD8 T cells in Susac syndrome (dated by TCRdb to the late 2010s). To prepare the library, the immunoSEQ multiplex PCR assay was applied. RNA was extracted using the RNeasy kit, and roughly 0.45 to 1 microgram was reverse transcribed with random hexamers. The public reads were quality trimmed at Q25 with fastp and then assembled into clones with MiXCR by TCRdb, keeping productive beta chains. CDR3 protein sequences are deduplicated, and each keeps its most common genes and DNA. In this sample the table shows 150,000 to 200,000 distinct CDR3 sequences, around 94% of which occur a single time. The ten biggest clones cover about 0.13% of the sample. The source material was CD4+ T cells from PBMCs. The receptors were gathered from a human donor in good health.

V and J are TRBV20-1 and TRBJ2-7; D is ambiguous. Germline values: CDR1 DFQATT, CDR2 SNEGSKA (reference sequence). The CDR3 totals 12 residues. Deletions cut 3 bases from V and 2 bases from J, with 8 bases between. CDR3 sequence reads: CSARRKAYEQYF. The CDR3 DNA is TGCAGTGCTAGGAGGAAGGCCTACGAGCAGTACTTC.

This clonotype was seen more than once but under ten times. The V gene is TRBV7-2, the J gene TRBJ2-7; D is undetermined. V was pared by 0 bases and J by 3 bases, with 6 bases between. The CDR3 runs to 13 residues. Germline values: CDR1 SGHTA, CDR2 FQGNSA. The CDR3 is CASSLADGYEQYF. The DNA of the CDR3 is TGTGCCAGCAGCTTAGCGGACGGCTACGAGCAGTACTTC. The whole variable domain, filled in from reference TRBV7-2 and TRBJ2-7, reads GAGVSQSPSNKVTEKGKDVELRCDPISGHTALYWYRQSLGQGLEFLIYFQGNSAPDKSGLPSDRFSAERTGGSVSTLTIQRTQQEDSAVYLCASSLADGYEQYFGPGTRLTVT.

The CDR3 spells CASSLGGQGYGYTF. CDR3 sequence (DNA): TGTGCCAGCAGTTTAGGGGGACAGGGTTATGGCTACACCTTC. The rearrangement joins TRBV12-3 or TRBV12-4 to TRBJ1-2, with 9 nucleotides matching TRBD1. The CDR3 runs to 14 residues. The J segment lost 5 bases and the V segment lost 1 base, leaving 2 bases of the junction unmatched.

The J gene is TRBJ2-1, the V gene TRBV30, with TRBD2 identical over 8 bases. V was pared by 2 bases and J by 4 bases, with 4 bases of the junction left unmatched. CDR1 GTSNPN and CDR2 SVGIG come from the germline V gene (reference sequence). The length of the CDR3 is 14 residues. CDR3 amino acids: CAWSSSGGYNEQFF. CDR3 coding DNA: TGTGCCTGGAGTTCGAGCGGGGGATACAATGAGCAGTTCTTC.

The V and J genes are TRBV7-6 and TRBJ2-5; tentative D call: TRBD2 (5 bases). The CDR3 length is 14 residues. Trimming shortened V by 1 base and J by 5 bases, and 11 bases separated the two germline ends. Per germline, CDR1 SGHVS and CDR2 FNYEAQ. The CDR3 coding sequence is TGTGCCAGCAGCTTAGGTTGGCAGCGGGAGACCCAGTACTTC. This gives the protein CASSLGWQRETQYF.

CDR3 sequence reads: CAWSASRGRNSPLHF. CDR3 nucleotides: TGTGCCTGGAGTGCCTCTCGGGGGAGGAATTCACCCCTCCACTTT. The chain recombines TRBV30 with TRBJ1-6, with TRBD1 as a possible D gene (5 bases). Germline-derived CDR1 and CDR2 are GTSNPN and SVGIG (reference sequence). Deletions cut 1 base from V and 7 bases from J, with 14 bases between. This CDR3 comprises 15 residues.

V and J are TRBV3-1 and TRBJ2-5; the match to TRBD2 covers 8 bases. The CDR3 has 15 residues. Germline V lookup: CDR1 LGHDT, CDR2 YNNKEL (reference sequence). Trimming removed 4 bases from V and 5 bases from J; junction bases left unmatched: 9. CDR3 loop: CASSLRGGPKETQYF. CDR3 coding DNA: TGTGCCAGCAGCCTCCGCGGGGGGCCCAAGGAGACCCAGTACTTC.

V and J are TRBV29-1 and TRBJ1-2; D unclear. Germline assignment: CDR1 SQVTM and CDR2 ANQGSEA. Between the trimmed V and J ends, which lost 1 base and 3 bases, there was a span of 15 bases. The CDR3 spans 15 residues. CDR3 amino acids: CSVEGPGGSDYGYTF. Written as DNA, the CDR3 is TGCAGCGTTGAAGGTCCAGGAGGGAGCGACTATGGCTACACCTTC.

This chain links TRBV4-1 with TRBJ2-7, with a possible D match to TRBD2 (6 bases). The CDR3 extends over 14 amino acids. V was trimmed by 5 bases and J by 3 bases, leaving 14 bases between them. Germline lookup yields CDR1 MGHRA and CDR2 YSYEKL. CDR3 amino acids: CASSTNPGDYEQYF. The CDR3 DNA sequence: TGCGCCAGCAGCACCAATCCGGGGGACTACGAGCAGTACTTC.

CDR3 bases: TGCGCCAGCAGCTTGGAGCGGGGGTCTAGCACAGATACGCAGTATTTT. It yields the protein CASSLERGSSTDTQYF. The chain is built from TRBV5-1 and TRBJ2-3; TRBD2 aligns across 8 bases. V lost 0 bases and J lost 0; bases outside the gene matches: 3. Germline lookup yields CDR1 SGHRS and CDR2 YFSETQ. The CDR3 has 16 residues.

J is TRBJ1-2 and V is TRBV20-1; D is unclear. Germline loops: CDR1 DFQATT, CDR2 SNEGSKA (reference sequence). This CDR3 spans 14 amino acids. V gave up 0 bases and J gave up 5 bases, with 13 bases separating them. The CDR3 is CSAREETDAYGYTF. As DNA, the CDR3 is TGCAGTGCTAGAGAGGAAACTGACGCGTATGGCTACACCTTC.

The chain has TRBV3-1 and TRBJ2-6; D gene uncertain. The CDR3 covers 13 residues. Germline lookup yields CDR1 LGHDT and CDR2 YNNKEL (reference sequence). The germline V and J ends were trimmed by 3 bases and 6 bases, with 6 bases remaining between them. In nucleotides, the CDR3 is TGTGCCAGCAGCCACCTCGAGGCCAACGTCCTGACTTTC. Its translation is CASSHLEANVLTF.

The chain links TRBV5-1 to TRBJ2-1, with 10 bases aligning to TRBD1. Per germline, CDR1 SGHRS and CDR2 YFSETQ. J lost 6 bases, V lost 6 bases, and 6 bases had no gene match. This CDR3 comprises 14 residues. The CDR3 is CASTSGTGVNEQFF. The DNA of the CDR3 is TGCGCCAGCACCTCCGGGACAGGGGTCAATGAGCAGTTCTTC.

This chain joins TRBV5-1 and TRBJ2-5; weak D call: TRBD2 (6 bases). The germline V gene encodes CDR1 SGHRS and CDR2 YFSETQ. The CDR3 length is 14 residues. V lost 4 bases to trimming and J lost 2 bases, with 12 bases between them. CDR3 protein: CASSRDFTQETQYF. The CDR3 DNA reads TGCGCCAGCAGCAGGGACTTCACACAAGAGACCCAGTACTTC.

This chain joins TRBV29-1 and TRBJ2-5; D is uncertain. Per germline, CDR1 SQVTM and CDR2 ANQGSEA. This CDR3 is 12 amino acids long. Trimming left V 2 bases short and J 4 bases short, with 8 bases between. DNA for the CDR3: TGCAGCGTTGAACTTTCTGGAGAGACCCAGTACTTC. Translating gives CSVELSGETQYF.

This chain's CDR3 is CASSLSRGPRYYGYTF. The CDR3 DNA reads TGTGCCAGCAGTCTCTCACGGGGCCCGAGGTACTATGGCTACACCTTC. The chain combines TRBV27 with TRBJ1-2; possibly TRBD1 for D (5 bases). Per germline, CDR1 MNHEY and CDR2 SMNVEV (reference sequence). Deletions cut 5 bases from V and 3 bases from J, with 19 bases between. The CDR3 consists of 16 residues.

The J gene is TRBJ1-1, the V gene TRBV12-3 or TRBV12-4, with 7 bases lining up with TRBD1. Trimming removed 7 bases from V and 8 bases from J; junction bases left unmatched: 10. CDR3 size: 13 residues. For the CDR3, the DNA is TGTGCCAGCAAGGTAGACAGGGTAGGAGAAGCTTTCTTT. This gives the protein CASKVDRVGEAFF.

Here the CDR3 DNA reads TGTGCCAGCAGCCGGGGGAATGAGCAGTTCTTC. Residues: CASSRGNEQFF. J is TRBJ2-1 and V is TRBV3-1; D tentatively fits TRBD1 or TRBD2 (5 bases each). V was cut by 4 bases and J by 7 bases, with 5 bases left in between. Germline CDR1 reads LGHDT; CDR2 reads YNNKEL (reference sequence). The CDR3 runs 11 residues.

This clonotype was counted once. The rearrangement uses TRBV30 and TRBJ1-1; TRBD1 is a possible D gene (6 bases). Germline loops: CDR1 GTSNPN, CDR2 SVGIG (reference sequence). This CDR3 comprises 13 residues. Trimming cost V 3 bases and J 6 bases, with 14 bases left between them. DNA for the CDR3: TGTGCCTGGAGGTCAACAGGGCCCCCTGAAGCTTTCTTT. Protein: CAWRSTGPPEAFF.

J is TRBJ2-7 and V is TRBV27; D possibly corresponds to TRBD1 (5 bases). From germline, CDR1 is MNHEY and CDR2 SMNVEV (reference sequence). This CDR3 has 13 residues. The V gene lost 3 bases and the J gene lost 1 base, with 7 bases spanning the gap. This chain's CDR3 is CASSLRQSYEQYF. DNA for the CDR3: TGTGCCAGCAGTTTGAGACAGTCCTACGAGCAGTACTTC.

The gene calls are TRBV6-1 and TRBJ1-1, with a weak D call TRBD1 (5 bases). The CDR3 runs to 12 residues. Looked up from germline, CDR1 is MNHNS and CDR2 is SASEGT. V was cut by 8 bases and J by 7 bases, with 14 bases left in between. CDR3 coding DNA: TGTGCCAGCGCCCGGGCGGGGCTTGAAGCTTTCTTT. Protein sequence: CASARAGLEAFF.

The chain couples TRBV4-3 to TRBJ2-7; D is possibly TRBD2 (5 bases). Trimming took off 4 bases at V and 3 bases at J, with 16 bases between the two ends. The CDR3 runs 15 residues. The germline CDR1 and CDR2 sequences are LGHNA and YSLEER. The CDR3 coding sequence is TGCGCCAGCAGCCTTAGGTGGGGAGAGGGCTACGAGCAGTACTTC. It yields the protein CASSLRWGEGYEQYF.

V and J are TRBV18 and TRBJ1-1; 10 bases match TRBD1. The germline gives CDR1 KGHSH, CDR2 LQKENI. This CDR3 spans 15 amino acids. After removal of 3 bases from V and 1 base from J, the junction contained 2 bases not matched to a gene. CDR3 amino acids: CASSPTGGSNTEAFF. The CDR3 bases are TGTGCCAGCTCACCGACAGGGGGCTCGAACACTGAAGCTTTCTTT. The entire variable domain, with the rest obtained from reference TRBV18 and TRBJ1-1, is as follows: NAGVMQNPRHLVRRRGQEARLRCSPMKGHSHVYWYRQLPEEGLKFMVYLQKENIIDESGMPKERFSAEFPKEGPSILRIQQVVRGDSAAYFCASSPTGGSNTEAFFGQGTRLTVV.

The chain is built from TRBV6-2 or TRBV6-3 and TRBJ2-2; the D gene could be TRBD1 or TRBD2 (5 bases each). V lost 11 bases and J 6 bases, leaving 13 bases between the germline ends. The CDR3 is 12 amino acids. In germline, CDR1 is MNHEY, CDR2 SVGEGT. CDR3 region: CAGGRVAGELFF. Here the CDR3 DNA reads TGTGCCGGGGGAAGAGTTGCCGGGGAGCTGTTTTTT.

The V and J genes are TRBV6-2 or TRBV6-3 and TRBJ1-6; 7 bases line up with TRBD1. Trimming at V came to 6 bases and at J to 5 bases, leaving 4 bases not matched to a gene. The CDR3 has 14 residues. Germline CDR1 is MNHEY and CDR2 is SVGEGT. The CDR3 loop is CASSVDRDNSPLHF. The CDR3 DNA reads as TGTGCCAGCAGCGTTGACAGGGATAATTCACCCCTCCACTTT.

This clonotype was seen just once. The chain uses TRBV5-6 and TRBJ1-2; a weak D match, TRBD1 (6 bases). CDR3 length: 14 amino acids. Trimming shortened V by 4 bases and J by 5 bases, and 15 bases separated the two germline ends. The V gene's germline CDR1 is SGHDT and CDR2 YYEEEE. This CDR3 reads CASSGGQRRYGYTF. The CDR3 DNA follows: TGTGCCAGCAGCGGTGGACAGAGAAGATATGGCTACACCTTC.

The chain couples TRBV6-5 to TRBJ1-2; D remains unclear. Deletions cut 4 bases from V and 4 bases from J, with 7 bases between. There are 12 residues in the CDR3. Per germline, CDR1 MNHEY and CDR2 SVGAGI. DNA of the CDR3: TGTGCCAGCAGTTTTGTTGGCTATGGCTACACCTTC. Amino acid sequence: CASSFVGYGYTF.